This T cell receptor (beta chain) was captured by sequencing in a study of molecular identifiers for immune sequencing clone quantification. This clonotype has only one observation. A clone one base away is much larger, so this may be a read error. Bulk TCR libraries used previously described methods and listed TCR primers. TCRdb recomputed calls from the PCR reads with MiXCR, one row per CDR3 protein. The sample records 550,000 to 750,000 distinct CDR3 sequences, about 20% being singletons. The CDR3 loop spans 14 amino acids. V is TRBV5-3 and J is TRBJ2-5, with D maybe TRBD1 (6 bases). TRBV5-3 is labeled an ORF, and its function is uncertain. The receptor's source is a human donor in good health. Some libraries in this study had Jurkat cell RNA spiked in. Material: naive CD8+ T cells from blood, with Jurkat cell RNA spiked in. Sample subset: FACS-sorted CD8+CD4-CCR7+CD45RA+ naive T cells. CDR3 DNA sequence: TGTGCCAGCAGCTTGTGGGACACCCAAGAGACCCAGTGCTTC. Its translation: CASSLWDTQETQCF.